A selection of T cell receptor beta chains follows, all from one sample in a study of blood T cell repertoires in COVID-19. Here immunoSEQ multiplex PCR was the method, and the copy in TCRdb shows in-frame clones only, minus some. Of 200,000 to 250,000 clones listed, around 88% were seen once; the top ten hold around 1.5%. Sequenced sample: peripheral blood. All receptors come from a man younger than 30 with active or convalescent COVID-19. CDR3s include the opening cysteine and the closing phenylalanine or tryptophan. D genes are given only for firm matches. Size is stated for part of the rows, as once, few or many counts, or as a class when the clone is expanded.

v_call	clone_size	j_call	d_call	cdr3_aa	cdr3_nt
TRBV5-1	once	TRBJ1-2	.	CASSPVTRTFFPTF	TGCGCCAGCAGCCCGGTAACTCGGACATTTTTCCCCACCTTC
TRBV28	.	TRBJ2-3	.	CASSPTGTADTQYF	TGTGCCAGCAGCCCGACAGGTACCGCAGATACGCAGTATTTT
TRBV5-6	.	TRBJ2-7	.	CASSSAGYYEQYF	TGTGCCAGCAGCTCCGCAGGATACTACGAGCAGTACTTC
TRBV28	.	TRBJ1-2	.	CASSLGRRVGYGYTF	TGTGCCAGCAGTTTAGGTCGCAGGGTGGGCTATGGCTACACCTTC
TRBV28	.	TRBJ1-5	.	CASSLLKGDAQPQHF	TGTGCCAGCAGTTTACTTAAGGGGGATGCCCAGCCCCAGCATTTT
TRBV30	.	TRBJ1-6	TRBD1	CAGQYDNSPLHF	TGTGCGGGACAGTATGATAATTCACCCCTCCACTTT
TRBV28	.	TRBJ2-2	.	CASSSPRMGAAYGELFF	TGTGCCAGCAGTTCCCCCCGGATGGGGGCGGCTTACGGGGAGCTGTTTTTT
TRBV12-5	.	TRBJ1-3	TRBD1	CASPDRDRGCRVDF	TGTGCTAGCCCCGACCGGGACAGGGGGTGTCGGGTCGATTTT
TRBV5-1	.	TRBJ1-2	.	CASSLASNLYGYTF	TGCGCCAGCAGCTTGGCTAGTAATTTGTATGGCTACACCTTC
TRBV5-6	.	TRBJ2-2	.	CASSRYRGGGTGELFF	TGTGCCAGCAGCCGCTACAGGGGGGGAGGCACCGGGGAGCTGTTTTTT
TRBV28	few	TRBJ2-1	TRBD1	CASKGDRGRNEQFF	TGTGCCAGCAAGGGGGACAGGGGGAGGAATGAGCAGTTCTTC
TRBV4-1	.	TRBJ1-6	TRBD1	CASSQETGGSSYNSPLHF	TGCGCCAGCAGCCAAGAAACAGGGGGCAGCTCCTATAATTCACCCCTCCACTTT
TRBV24-1	.	TRBJ1-2	.	CATSVPRGVTNYGYTF	TGTGCCACCAGTGTCCCGCGCGGCGTCACTAACTATGGCTACACCTTC
TRBV6-6	.	TRBJ1-3	.	CASSFYSLGNTIYF	TGTGCCAGCAGTTTCTACAGCCTTGGAAACACCATATATTTT
TRBV6-4	few	TRBJ1-2	TRBD1	CASRGSRGPEYGYTF	TGTGCCAGCAGGGGCTCTAGGGGGCCGGAATATGGCTACACCTTC
TRBV6-4	once	TRBJ2-2	TRBD2	CASSVGTSGTGELFF	TGTGCCAGCAGTGTAGGGACTAGTGGAACCGGGGAGCTGTTTTTT
TRBV5-6	.	TRBJ1-2	.	CASSLTGSDYGYTF	TGTGCCAGCAGCTTGACGGGATCGGACTATGGCTACACCTTC
TRBV7-2	.	TRBJ1-2	TRBD1	CASSSTTRTGTGYTF	TGTGCCAGCAGCTCAACAACGCGGACAGGCACTGGCTACACCTTC
TRBV27	.	TRBJ2-1	TRBD2	CASSPGTSGSYNEQFF	TGTGCCAGCAGTCCGGGGACTAGCGGTTCCTACAATGAGCAGTTCTTC
TRBV4-1	.	TRBJ1-6	.	CASSQEALGSYNSPLHF	TGCGCCAGCAGCCAAGAAGCACTTGGCTCCTATAATTCACCCCTCCACTTT
TRBV14	few	TRBJ1-3	TRBD1	CASSRTTGSSGNTIYF	TGTGCCAGCAGCCGGACGACAGGGTCTAGTGGAAACACCATATATTTT
TRBV4-2	.	TRBJ1-4	TRBD1	CASSQAGQKNEKLFF	TGTGCCAGCAGCCAAGCGGGACAGAAAAATGAAAAACTGTTTTTT
TRBV5-6	once	TRBJ1-5	.	CASSLLGGSNQPQHF	TGTGCCAGCAGCCTACTAGGAGGGAGCAATCAGCCCCAGCATTTT
TRBV9	.	TRBJ2-2	TRBD2	CASSVALAGSRGELFF	TGTGCCAGCAGCGTAGCCCTAGCGGGTAGCCGCGGGGAGCTGTTTTTT
TRBV6-5	.	TRBJ2-7	TRBD1	CASSEFGDRGRLYF	TGTGCCAGCAGCGAGTTCGGCGACAGGGGGCGTCTGTACTTC
TRBV7-6	.	TRBJ1-1	.	CASSGGGGVNTEAFF	TGTGCCAGCAGCGGAGGAGGCGGGGTGAACACTGAAGCTTTCTTT
TRBV5-1	.	TRBJ2-2	TRBD1	CASSFGQGAAGELFF	TGCGCCAGCAGCTTCGGACAGGGGGCGGCCGGGGAGCTGTTTTTT
TRBV4-3	once	TRBJ2-7	TRBD2	CASSQGPQGAGAYEQYF	TGCGCCAGCAGCCAAGGTCCCCAGGGAGCGGGAGCCTACGAGCAGTACTTC
TRBV6-5	.	TRBJ2-7	.	CASKKPGLEGIGQYF	TGTGCCAGCAAAAAACCGGGCCTCGAGGGTATCGGGCAGTACTTC
TRBV5-6	few	TRBJ2-2	TRBD1	CASSLVTGLANTGELFF	TGTGCCAGCAGCTTGGTGACAGGGCTCGCGAACACCGGGGAGCTGTTTTTT
TRBV7-9	.	TRBJ2-3	TRBD2	CASALAGVSDTQYF	TGTGCCAGCGCACTAGCGGGAGTGTCAGATACGCAGTATTTT
TRBV3-1/TRBV3-2	once	TRBJ2-3	.	CASSQEEIDTQYF	TGTGCCAGCAGCCAAGAGGAGATAGATACGCAGTATTTT
TRBV7-9	.	TRBJ2-5	.	CASSRRGPAETQYF	TGTGCCAGCAGTAGAAGGGGTCCGGCGGAGACCCAGTACTTC
TRBV27	.	TRBJ2-7	TRBD1	CASSLGPDRGLGVSYEQYF	TGTGCCAGCAGTCTCGGCCCGGACAGGGGGCTCGGGGTCTCCTACGAGCAGTACTTC
TRBV7-2	.	TRBJ2-7	TRBD1	CASGDGTGVYEQYF	TGTGCCAGCGGGGACGGGACAGGGGTCTACGAGCAGTACTTC
TRBV25-1	.	TRBJ2-1	TRBD2	CAREWAGGFPNGQFF	TGTGCCAGGGAGTGGGCGGGAGGCTTTCCTAATGGGCAGTTCTTC
TRBV29-1	.	TRBJ1-2	.	CSVVPGVIGDGYTF	TGCAGCGTTGTTCCGGGAGTAATTGGGGATGGCTACACCTTC
TRBV7-6	.	TRBJ2-3	TRBD1	CASSWGPDRGRTDTQYF	TGTGCCAGCAGCTGGGGTCCCGACAGGGGCCGCACAGATACGCAGTATTTT
TRBV25-1	.	TRBJ2-1	TRBD2	CASSEWGAGPDNEQFF	TGTGCCAGCAGTGAATGGGGAGCGGGACCCGACAATGAGCAGTTCTTC
TRBV7-9	.	TRBJ1-4	.	CASSLSGGLGEKLFF	TGTGCCAGCAGCTTATCCGGCGGTCTTGGGGAAAAACTGTTTTTT
TRBV24-1	.	TRBJ2-1	TRBD2	CATSDPSSGRTSYNEQFF	TGTGCCACCAGTGATCCCTCCAGCGGGAGGACTTCCTACAATGAGCAGTTCTTC
TRBV19	.	TRBJ1-1	.	CASSERARGEAFF	TGTGCCAGTAGCGAGAGGGCCCGGGGGGAAGCTTTCTTT